This T cell receptor beta chain was sequenced during a study (dated by TCRdb to 2016 to 2017). The library came from RT-PCR. Sequencing instrument: Illumina MiSeq. TCRdb itself trimmed the public reads at Q25 with fastp, ran MiXCR and retained productive beta chains. Every CDR3 protein is listed once, alongside the most common genes and DNA of its rows. This sample gives 550,000 to 750,000 distinct CDR3 sequences in total; 12% to 15% of them show up just once. The biggest ten clones account for 3.6% of the sample. The V and J ends are trimmed by 2 bases and 5 bases, leaving 15 bases between them. The CDR3, from cysteine to phenylalanine, totals 15 residues. Only the CDR3 part of the read is kept: 45 bases, read in frame from the first base. The germline V gene provides CDR1 SNHLY and CDR2 FYNNEI. This clonotype was detected a few times. This receptor's antigen is unknown. Base-call qualities are not available, and no considerably larger clone is one nucleotide away.

The sequenced material came from memory CD4+ T cells from blood. The V and J genes are TRBV2 and TRBJ1-1, and the D gene may be TRBD1, 6 bases matching. This sequence originates from a female donor in good health, serving as a healthy control. The DNA sequence is as follows: TGTGCCAGCAGTGAATTTGGGGGCGTCGAGACTGAAGCTTTCTTT. Its protein is CASSEFGGVETEAFF.